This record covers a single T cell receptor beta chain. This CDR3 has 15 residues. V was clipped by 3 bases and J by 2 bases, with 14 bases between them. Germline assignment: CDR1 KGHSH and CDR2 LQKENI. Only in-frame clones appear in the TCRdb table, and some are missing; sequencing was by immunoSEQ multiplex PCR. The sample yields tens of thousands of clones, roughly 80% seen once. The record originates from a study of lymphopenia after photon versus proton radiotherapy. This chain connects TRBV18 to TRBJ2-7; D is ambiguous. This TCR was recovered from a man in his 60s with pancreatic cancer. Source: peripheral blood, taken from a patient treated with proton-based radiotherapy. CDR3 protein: CASSPGWVEAYEQYF. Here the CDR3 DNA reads TGTGCCAGCTCACCTGGGTGGGTCGAGGCCTACGAGCAGTACTTC. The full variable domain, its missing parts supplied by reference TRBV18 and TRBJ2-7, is NAGVMQNPRHLVRRRGQEARLRCSPMKGHSHVYWYRQLPEEGLKFMVYLQKENIIDESGMPKERFSAEFPKEGPSILRIQQVVRGDSAAYFCASSPGWVEAYEQYFGPGTRLTVT.